The subject of this entry is one T cell receptor beta chain. The sample belongs to a study of cytotoxic CD8 clonotypes in ibrutinib-treated CLL. Only in-frame clones appear in the TCRdb table, and some are missing; sequencing was by immunoSEQ multiplex PCR. The sample has approximately 60,000 clones; nearly 55% are singletons. The clonotype was recovered from a human donor with chronic lymphocytic leukemia. The specimen was PBMCs, collected at disease progression, from a patient treated with ibrutinib.

The CDR3 loop is CASSLTGPYEQYF. DNA of the CDR3: TGCGCCAGCAGCTTAACAGGTCCCTACGAGCAGTACTTC. The chain is built from TRBV5-1 and TRBJ2-7; D is possibly TRBD1 (5 bases). CDR1 and CDR2 from the germline V gene are SGHRS and YFSETQ. V was shortened by 2 bases and J by 2 bases, with 8 bases between the two germline ends. The CDR3 runs 13 residues.